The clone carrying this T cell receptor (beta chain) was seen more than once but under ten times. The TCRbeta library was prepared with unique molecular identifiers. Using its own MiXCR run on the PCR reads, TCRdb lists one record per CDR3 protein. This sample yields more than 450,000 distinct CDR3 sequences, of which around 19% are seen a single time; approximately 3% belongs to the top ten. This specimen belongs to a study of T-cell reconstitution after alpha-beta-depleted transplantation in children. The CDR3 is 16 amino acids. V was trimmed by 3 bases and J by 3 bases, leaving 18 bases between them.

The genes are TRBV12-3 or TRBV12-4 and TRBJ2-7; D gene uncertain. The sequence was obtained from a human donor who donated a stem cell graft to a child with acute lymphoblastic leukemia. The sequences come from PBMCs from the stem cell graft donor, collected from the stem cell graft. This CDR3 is CASSFHDSTIDYEQYF. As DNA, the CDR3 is TGTGCCAGCAGTTTTCACGACTCAACGATAGACTACGAGCAGTACTTC.